The 16 T cell receptor beta chains in this list originate from one sample, sequenced in a study of CD8+ T cells in alopecia areata (dated by TCRdb to 2017 to 2018). The library was prepared using the immunoSEQ multiplex PCR assay. RNA was extracted from all samples and reverse transcribed into cDNA, which served as template for TCR sequencing. This is the immuneACCESS table as TCRdb keeps it, with only in-frame sequences that have V and J called. A part of the clones is gone; compared with another copy, unresolved V genes explain less than half, and the rest is unexplained. The sample table contains 150,000 to 200,000 clones; only one count was recorded for around 60% of them. The ten largest clonotypes hold approximately 15% of the sample. The intended sense of this specimen's time point label: about 5 months on oral tofacitinib. What the treatment or condition label conveys for this sample: oral pan-JAK inhibitor, 5-10 mg twice daily.

This specimen consisted of CD4+ T cells sorted from blood, obtained at week 24, from a patient treated with tofacitinib. These receptor sequences come from a human donor with alopecia areata.

The chain links TRBV4-2 to TRBJ2-6; TRBD1 matches at 7 bases. The CDR3 is made up of 18 amino acids. V lost 4 bases, J lost 0 bases, and 9 bases stayed unmatched. CDR1 is LGHNA, CDR2 YNFKEQ, per germline. For the CDR3, the DNA is TGTGCCAGCAGCCCCCACAGGGGTAGTAGCTCTGGGGCCAACGTCCTGACTTTC. The encoded protein is CASSPHRGSSSGANVLTF.

CDR3 nucleotides: TGTGCCAGCAGACCAACTGACAGATACGAGCAGTACTTC. It yields the protein CASRPTDRYEQYF. This sequence joins TRBV11-2 and TRBJ2-7; D may be TRBD1 (5 bases). V lost 6 bases and J 4 bases, leaving 13 bases between the germline ends. CDR3 length: 13 residues. The germline CDR1 and CDR2 sequences are SGHAT and FQNNGV.

This clone has more than one count but fewer than ten. CDR3 sequence: CASSSSQGVLNTEAFF. Written as DNA, the CDR3 is TGTGCCAGCAGCTCCTCACAGGGGGTGTTGAACACTGAAGCTTTCTTT. The J gene is TRBJ1-1, the V gene TRBV7-9; 8 positions agree with TRBD1. Germline CDR1 reads SEHNR; CDR2 reads FQNEAQ (reference sequence). The CDR3 covers 16 residues. V lost 4 bases to trimming and J lost 0 bases; unmatched junction nucleotides: 7. Filled out from reference TRBV7-9 and TRBJ1-1, the complete variable domain reads DTGVSQNPRHKITKRGQNVTFRCDPISEHNRLYWYRQTLGQGPEFLTYFQNEAQLEKSRLLSDRFSAERPKGSFSTLEIQRTEQGDSAMYLCASSSSQGVLNTEAFFGQGTRLTVV.

Regarding this clone: A junction end diverges from the germline sequence, so it may reflect a read error. V is TRBV5-1 and J is TRBJ2-4; D possibly corresponds to TRBD1 (6 bases). Germline-derived CDR1 and CDR2 are SGHRS and YFSETQ. The length of the CDR3 is 14 residues. The CDR3 region has the DNA TGCGCCAGCAGTTTGGACAGCACGAAAAACATTCAGTACTTC. Residues: CASSLDSTKNIQYF.

This clone was detected a few times. The chain is built from TRBV6-1 and TRBJ2-5; the D is unclear. There are 12 residues in the CDR3. V lost 2 bases, J lost 5 bases, and 6 bases lay in between. Germline CDR1 is MNHNS and CDR2 is SASEGT. CDR3 DNA: TGTGCCAGCAGTGAACATCCGGAGACCCAGTACTTC. This encodes CASSEHPETQYF.

A word on this clone: Since a much larger clone is just one base distant, this may be a read error. The chain has TRBV11-1 and TRBJ1-1; the D gene is possibly TRBD1 (5 bases). Trimming removed 3 bases from V and 1 base from J, with 6 bases in between. The CDR3 totals 13 residues. Per the germline V gene, CDR1 is SGHAT and CDR2 is FQDESV (reference sequence). CDR3 sequence (DNA): TGTGCCAGCAGCTTTGACAGGAACACTGAAGCTTTCTTT. Translation gives CASSFDRNTEAFF.

The chain carries TRBV6-5 and TRBJ2-6; TRBD1 might be the D (6 bases). Germline V CDR1 and CDR2: MNHEY, SVGAGI. The CDR3 runs to 15 residues. Trimming took off 4 bases at V and 3 bases at J, with 10 bases between the two ends. CDR3 nucleotides: TGTGCCAGCAGTTCCTCAGGGGTTGGGGCCAACGTCCTGACTTTC. Protein sequence: CASSSSGVGANVLTF.

This chain joins TRBV30 and TRBJ2-7; TRBD1 aligns across 9 bases. V lost 4 bases to trimming and J lost 4 bases; unmatched junction nucleotides: 5. The CDR3 length is 13 residues. Per the germline V gene, CDR1 is GTSNPN and CDR2 is SVGIG (reference sequence). CDR3 nucleotides: TGTGCCTGGACGACAGGGGGACTTTACGAGCAGTACTTC. Protein sequence: CAWTTGGLYEQYF.

The chain links TRBV9 to TRBJ2-4; TRBD1 agrees at 7 bases. With 3 bases clipped from V and 8 bases from J, the junction kept 8 bases outside the gene matches. The CDR3 consists of 14 residues. The germline V gene has CDR1 SGDLS and CDR2 YYNGEE. The CDR3 loop reads CASSADRAVDIQYF. The CDR3 nucleotides read TGTGCCAGCAGCGCCGACAGGGCGGTTGACATTCAGTACTTC. Filled out from reference TRBV9 and TRBJ2-4, the complete variable domain reads DSGVTQTPKHLITATGQRVTLRCSPRSGDLSVYWYQQSLDQGLQFLIQYYNGEERAKGNILERFSAQQFPDLHSELNLSSLELGDSALYFCASSADRAVDIQYFGAGTRLSVL.

This sequence joins TRBV19 and TRBJ2-7, with D possibly TRBD1 on 6 matching bases. This CDR3 has 14 amino acids. Germline V gene lookup returns CDR1 LNHDA and CDR2 SQIVND (reference sequence). Trimming pared 3 bases from V and 3 bases from J, leaving 12 bases between. The DNA of the CDR3 is TGTGCCAGTAGTATGGGACCACAGGGCTACGAGCAGTACTTC. Translating gives CASSMGPQGYEQYF.

This clone has more than one count but fewer than ten. This chain connects TRBV27 to TRBJ1-5; unclear D gene. Deletions cut 10 bases from V and 3 bases from J, with 13 bases between. Germline V gene data show CDR1 as MNHEY and CDR2 as SMNVEV (reference sequence). CDR3 size: 13 residues. This CDR3 is CATERKYNQPQHF. CDR3 nucleotides: TGTGCCACCGAAAGAAAGTACAATCAGCCCCAGCATTTT.

V is TRBV2 and J is TRBJ1-5; no clear D. CDR1 SNHLY and CDR2 FYNNEI come from the germline V gene. V was pared by 6 bases and J by 2 bases, with 14 bases between. The CDR3 contains 15 residues. DNA of the CDR3: TGTGCCAGCAGCCCAGAGTTGCAGGGCAATCAGCCCCAGCATTTT. Its protein is CASSPELQGNQPQHF.

The J gene is TRBJ2-5, the V gene TRBV6-5; no reliable D call. The CDR3 runs 14 residues. Germline V gene lookup returns CDR1 MNHEY and CDR2 SVGAGI. The V gene lost 2 bases and the J gene lost 5 bases, with 12 bases spanning the gap. The CDR3 DNA sequence: TGTGCCAGCAGTTACAGTGCCCCCGGGGAGACCCAGTACTTC. Protein product: CASSYSAPGETQYF.

A note on this clone: The sample contains more than one DNA sequence encoding this CDR3. V usage is TRBV30 and J usage is TRBJ1-1; D is unresolved. Germline V gene lookup returns CDR1 GTSNPN and CDR2 SVGIG (reference sequence). CDR3 size: 13 residues. Trimming removed 0 bases at V and 1 base at J, with 6 bases between. In DNA, the CDR3 is TGTGCCTGGAGTGTGCGAGAGAACACTGAAGCTTTCTTT. Translation gives CAWSVRENTEAFF.

The chain carries TRBV7-9 and TRBJ1-1; TRBD1 might be the D (6 bases). Trimming removed 5 bases from V and 7 bases from J, with 17 bases in between. The germline gives CDR1 SEHNR, CDR2 FQNEAQ (reference sequence). CDR3 length: 14 amino acids. For the CDR3, the DNA is TGTGCCAGCAGCCCGGGGCAGGGGAGCGGTGAAGCTTTCTTT. Protein: CASSPGQGSGEAFF.

The CDR3 DNA is TGTGCCAGCTGTCAAACAGGGGCCTACGAGCAGTACTTC. Its protein is CASCQTGAYEQYF. The chain recombines TRBV25-1 with TRBJ2-7, with 7 bases identical to TRBD1. Germline V gives CDR1 MGHDK, CDR2 SYGVNS. Unmatched junction bases numbered 6, after V lost 8 bases and J lost 2 bases. The CDR3 length is 13 residues.